This TCR beta chain was obtained from a study of response to subunit inactivated influenza vaccine. TCRdb re-called the RT-PCR reads through MiXCR, storing one row per CDR3 protein. Among 650,000 to 800,000 distinct CDR3 sequences listed, 11% to 15% were seen once. This clonotype was detected ten times or more. What it binds is unknown. Trimming pared 0 bases from V and 6 bases from J, leaving 12 bases between. Per the germline V gene, CDR1 is DFQATT and CDR2 is SNEGSKA (reference sequence). The CDR3 sequence is 14 residues long. Study results and caveats: Authors suggested seasonal influenza vaccinations each recruit few new T cells.

The chain uses TRBV20-1 and TRBJ2-1, with a weak D call TRBD1 (6 bases). This receptor was obtained from a man in his fifties or sixties who received an inactivated influenza vaccine. The sequenced sample was PBMCs from blood, obtained 14 to 15 days before vaccination. The chain's CDR3 is CSARDRTVSNEQFF. In nucleotides, the CDR3 is TGCAGTGCTAGAGATAGGACAGTCTCCAATGAGCAGTTCTTC.